This TCR beta chain was observed in a study of glioma-infiltrating T cells. Study context: Before surgery, glioma patients received dexamethasone for at most six days. Broader study findings: Signature shared blood CDR3 motifs were enriched in low-divergence and depleted in high-divergence patients.

To note about this clonotype: What it binds is unknown.

Amplification of TCR alpha and beta CDR3 regions from RNA used iRepertoire nested multiplex PCR. TCRdb called the multiplex PCR reads again in MiXCR, with one record for every CDR3 protein. The sample lists 300,000 to 450,000 distinct CDR3 sequences; roughly 41% were seen once. Germline V gene sequence: CDR1 SGHTA, CDR2 FQGNSA. The CDR3 has 15 residues. V was trimmed by 1 base and J by 1 base, leaving 11 bases between them. This receptor was taken from a human donor with low-grade glioma or glioblastoma, undergoing nonglioma brain surgery, or in good health (not recorded which). The gene calls are TRBV7-2 and TRBJ2-7; D is unresolved. The material sequenced was glioma tissue, nonneoplastic brain tissue, or PBMCs (not recorded which). The CDR3: CASSLVGSGSYEQYF. The CDR3 coding sequence is TGTGCCAGCAGCTTAGTCGGCAGTGGGTCCTACGAGCAGTACTTC.